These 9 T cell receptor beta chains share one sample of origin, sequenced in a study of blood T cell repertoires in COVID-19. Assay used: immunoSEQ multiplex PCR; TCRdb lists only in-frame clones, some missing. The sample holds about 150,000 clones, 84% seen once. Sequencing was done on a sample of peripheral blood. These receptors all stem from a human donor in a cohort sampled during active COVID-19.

The CDR3 is CASSQGGGGFGYTF. The CDR3 bases are TGTGCCAGCAGCCAAGGAGGGGGCGGCTTCGGCTACACCTTC. The chain combines TRBV3-1 (or the pseudogene TRBV3-2) with TRBJ1-2, with 7 bases lining up with TRBD1. This CDR3 has 14 amino acids. The trim removed 1 base at V and 8 bases at J, leaving 7 bases unmatched. Germline values: CDR1 LGHDT, CDR2 YNNKEL (reference sequence).

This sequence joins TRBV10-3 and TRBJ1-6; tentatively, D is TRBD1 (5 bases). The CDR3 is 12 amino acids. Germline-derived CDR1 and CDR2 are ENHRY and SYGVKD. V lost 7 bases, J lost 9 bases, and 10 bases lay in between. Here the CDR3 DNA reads TGTGCCATCACCGACAGTTCTTCACCCCTCCACTTT. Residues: CAITDSSSPLHF.

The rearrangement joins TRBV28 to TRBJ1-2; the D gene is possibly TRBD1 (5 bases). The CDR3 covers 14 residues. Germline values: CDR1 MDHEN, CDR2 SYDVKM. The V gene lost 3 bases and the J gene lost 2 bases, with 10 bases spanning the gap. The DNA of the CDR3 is TGTGCCAGCAGTTTTCGGGGGGTGAACTATGGCTACACCTTC. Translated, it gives CASSFRGVNYGYTF.

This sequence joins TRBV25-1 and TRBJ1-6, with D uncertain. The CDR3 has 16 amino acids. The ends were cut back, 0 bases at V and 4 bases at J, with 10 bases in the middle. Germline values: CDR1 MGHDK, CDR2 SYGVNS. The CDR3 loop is CASSEYDSGYNSPLHF. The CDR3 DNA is TGTGCCAGCAGTGAATATGACTCGGGTTATAATTCACCCCTCCACTTT.

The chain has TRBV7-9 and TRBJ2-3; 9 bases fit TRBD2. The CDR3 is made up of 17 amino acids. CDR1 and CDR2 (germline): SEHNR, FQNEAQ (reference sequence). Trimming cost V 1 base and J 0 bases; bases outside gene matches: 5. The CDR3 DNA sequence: TGTGCCAGCAGCTTAGGATCGCGGGGGGGGAGCACAGATACGCAGTATTTT. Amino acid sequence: CASSLGSRGGSTDTQYF.

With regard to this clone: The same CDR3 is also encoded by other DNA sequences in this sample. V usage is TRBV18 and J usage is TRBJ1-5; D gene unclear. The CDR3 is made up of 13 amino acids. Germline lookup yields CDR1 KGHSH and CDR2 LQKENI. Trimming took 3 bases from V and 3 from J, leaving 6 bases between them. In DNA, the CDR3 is TGTGCCAGCTCACCTAGCCTCAATCAGCCCCAGCATTTT. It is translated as CASSPSLNQPQHF.

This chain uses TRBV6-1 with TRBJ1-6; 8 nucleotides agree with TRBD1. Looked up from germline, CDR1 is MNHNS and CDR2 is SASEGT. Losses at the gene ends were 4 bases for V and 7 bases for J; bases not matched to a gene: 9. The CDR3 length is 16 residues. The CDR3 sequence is CASSGLQGAHNSPLHF. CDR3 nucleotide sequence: TGTGCCAGCAGTGGGCTGCAGGGGGCGCACAATTCACCCCTCCACTTT.

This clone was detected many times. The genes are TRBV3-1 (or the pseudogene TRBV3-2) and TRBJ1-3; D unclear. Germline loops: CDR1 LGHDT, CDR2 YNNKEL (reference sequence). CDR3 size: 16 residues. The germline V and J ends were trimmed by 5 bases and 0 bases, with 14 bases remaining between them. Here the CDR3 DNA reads TGTGCCAGCAGCAACGAACGAGGATTCTCTGGAAACACCATATATTTT. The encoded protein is CASSNERGFSGNTIYF.

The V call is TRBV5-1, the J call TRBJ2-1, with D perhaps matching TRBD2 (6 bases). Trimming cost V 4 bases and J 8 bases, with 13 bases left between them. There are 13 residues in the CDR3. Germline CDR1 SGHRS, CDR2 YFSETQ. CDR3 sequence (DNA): TGCGCCAGCAGCACGGGACTCTCCGATGAGCAGTTCTTC. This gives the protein CASSTGLSDEQFF.